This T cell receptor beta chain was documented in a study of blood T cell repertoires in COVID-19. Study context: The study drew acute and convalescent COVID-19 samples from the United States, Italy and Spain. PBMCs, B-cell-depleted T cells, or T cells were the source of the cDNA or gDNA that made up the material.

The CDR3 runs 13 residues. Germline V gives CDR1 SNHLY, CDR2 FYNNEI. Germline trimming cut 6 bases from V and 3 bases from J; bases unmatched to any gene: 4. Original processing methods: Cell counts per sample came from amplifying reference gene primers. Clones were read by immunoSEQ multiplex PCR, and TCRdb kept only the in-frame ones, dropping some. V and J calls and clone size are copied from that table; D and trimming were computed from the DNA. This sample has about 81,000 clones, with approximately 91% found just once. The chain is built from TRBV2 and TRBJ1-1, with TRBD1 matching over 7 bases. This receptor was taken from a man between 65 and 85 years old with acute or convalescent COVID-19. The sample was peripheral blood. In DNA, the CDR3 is TGTGCCAGCAGACGCCAGGGGGACACTGAAGCTTTCTTT. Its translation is CASRRQGDTEAFF.